These 32 T cell receptor beta chains came from one sample sequenced in a study of blood T cell repertoires in COVID-19. Method: immunoSEQ multiplex PCR; TCRdb's copy keeps in-frame clones and lacks some. The sample contains over 20,000 clones, 82% of which appear only once. Material: peripheral blood. Receptors originate from a human donor in a cohort sampled during active COVID-19.

This chain links TRBV7-9 with TRBJ2-7, with 8 bases fitting TRBD2. The V segment lost 2 bases and the J segment 4 bases; nucleotides outside the gene matches: 7. Germline assignment: CDR1 SEHNR and CDR2 FQNEAQ (reference sequence). CDR3 size: 15 residues. In DNA, the CDR3 is TGTGCCAGCAGCTTAATGGACTCGGGAGGGTACGAGCAGTACTTC. This sequence encodes CASSLMDSGGYEQYF.

There are a few counts of this clone. The chain couples TRBV5-1 to TRBJ2-1, with 8 positions matching TRBD2. Germline CDR1 SGHRS, CDR2 YFSETQ. The V gene end was trimmed by 6 bases and the J gene end by 8 bases; junction bases not matched to a gene: 10. CDR3 length: 14 residues. In DNA, the CDR3 is TGCGCCAGCACCACCCTCGGGACTAGTCATGAGCAGTTCTTC. Protein: CASTTLGTSHEQFF.

The chain joins TRBV4-3 to TRBJ2-3; 9 bases line up with TRBD2. CDR1 and CDR2 (germline): LGHNA, YSLEER. The CDR3 is made up of 17 amino acids. The junction had 6 bases not matched to a gene; V was cut back by 1 base and J by 1 base. CDR3 sequence: CASSQGGLAGRTDTQYF. CDR3 nucleotides: TGCGCCAGCAGCCAAGGGGGTCTAGCGGGGCGCACAGATACGCAGTATTTT.

The V and J genes are TRBV19 and TRBJ1-2, with TRBD1 as a possible D gene (6 bases). In germline, CDR1 is LNHDA, CDR2 SQIVND (reference sequence). This CDR3 comprises 13 residues. The V gene lost 6 bases and the J gene lost 2 bases, with 10 bases spanning the gap. CDR3 loop: CASRPQGNYGYTF. The CDR3, as DNA: TGTGCCAGTAGACCACAGGGAAACTATGGCTACACCTTC. Complete variable domain (other parts from reference TRBV19 and TRBJ1-2): DGGITQSPKYLFRKEGQNVTLSCEQNLNHDAMYWYRQDPGQGLRLIYYSQIVNDFQKGDIAEGYSVSREKKESFPLTVTSAQKNPTAFYLCASRPQGNYGYTFGSGTRLTVV.

J is TRBJ2-7 and V is TRBV6-5; TRBD2 is a possible D gene (6 bases). The germline V gene has CDR1 MNHEY and CDR2 SVGAGI. The CDR3 has 10 residues. The V end was cut by 9 bases, the J end by 5 bases, with 8 bases between. This CDR3 reads CARSSDEQYF. The CDR3 region has the DNA TGTGCCAGGTCTAGCGACGAGCAGTACTTC.

The V and J genes are TRBV3-1 (or the pseudogene TRBV3-2) and TRBJ2-5, with 10 bases aligning to TRBD2. Germline CDR1 LGHDT, CDR2 YNNKEL (reference sequence). The CDR3 has 15 amino acids. Trimming took 4 bases from V and 2 from J; bases not matched to a gene: 4. The CDR3 protein is CASSPQRGGQETQYF. Written as DNA, the CDR3 is TGTGCCAGCAGCCCTCAGCGGGGGGGACAAGAGACCCAGTACTTC.

V usage is TRBV5-5 and J usage is TRBJ1-1, with 7 bases that match TRBD1. The CDR3 covers 12 residues. Germline V lookup: CDR1 SGHKS, CDR2 YYEKEE (reference sequence). Unmatched junction bases numbered 7, after V lost 4 bases and J lost 10 bases. The CDR3 sequence: CASSTTGVGAFF. CDR3 sequence (DNA): TGTGCCAGCAGCACCACAGGGGTGGGAGCTTTCTTT.

The chain links TRBV7-9 to TRBJ1-2; 9 positions agree with TRBD1. The CDR3 has 16 residues. The germline V gene encodes CDR1 SEHNR and CDR2 FQNEAQ (reference sequence). V shed 5 bases, J shed 6 bases, and the junction held 13 bases outside the gene matches. CDR3 DNA: TGTGCCAGCAGCCGGGATTTGACAGGGGGTGGGGATGGCTACACCTTC. Its translation is CASSRDLTGGGDGYTF. Variable domain in full (rest from reference TRBV7-9 and TRBJ1-2): DTGVSQNPRHKITKRGQNVTFRCDPISEHNRLYWYRQTLGQGPEFLTYFQNEAQLEKSRLLSDRFSAERPKGSFSTLEIQRTEQGDSAMYLCASSRDLTGGGDGYTFGSGTRLTVV.

The J gene is TRBJ1-2, the V gene TRBV28; D possibly corresponds to TRBD1 (6 bases). Germline V gives CDR1 MDHEN, CDR2 SYDVKM. Trimming removed 6 bases from V and 7 bases from J, with 21 bases in between. This CDR3 spans 15 amino acids. CDR3 DNA sequence: TGTGCCAGCAGCCCACAAACAGGGTCCCGGGGTGGCTACACCTTC. Translation gives CASSPQTGSRGGYTF.

This clone was found a few times. Other DNA sequences in the sample encode the same CDR3. The rearrangement uses TRBV5-1 and TRBJ1-1; D gene ambiguous. The V gene lost 0 bases and the J gene lost 1 base, with 7 bases spanning the gap. The CDR3 consists of 14 residues. The V gene's germline CDR1 is SGHRS and CDR2 YFSETQ. The CDR3 bases are TGCGCCAGCAGCTTGGCTATAGAGAACACTGAAGCTTTCTTT. This codes for CASSLAIENTEAFF.

This chain uses TRBV28 with TRBJ1-5, with D maybe TRBD1 (5 bases). V was cut by 6 bases and J by 6 bases, with 18 bases left in between. The CDR3 totals 15 residues. CDR1 and CDR2 (germline): MDHEN, SYDVKM. The CDR3 here is CASSLPTAGFQPQHF. CDR3 nucleotides: TGTGCCAGCAGCCTTCCGACAGCGGGATTTCAGCCCCAGCATTTT.

The gene calls are TRBV11-2 and TRBJ2-6; no clear D. Looked up from germline, CDR1 is SGHAT and CDR2 is FQNNGV. V was shortened by 2 bases and J by 0 bases, with 5 bases between the two germline ends. CDR3 length: 15 amino acids. The CDR3 DNA is TGTGCCAGCAGCTTAAGCCGCTCTGGGGCCAACGTCCTGACTTTC. Residues: CASSLSRSGANVLTF.

The chain recombines TRBV6-6 with TRBJ1-4; D not certain. This CDR3 region has 15 residues. CDR1 MNHNY and CDR2 SVGAGI come from the germline V gene (reference sequence). V was clipped by 7 bases and J by 5 bases, with 17 bases between them. In DNA, the CDR3 is TGTGCCAGCAACAGTTATAGAGGGAGCAATGAAAAACTGTTTTTT. It encodes CASNSYRGSNEKLFF.

V usage is TRBV29-1 and J usage is TRBJ1-1; D is possibly TRBD1 (6 bases). The CDR3 sequence is 14 residues long. Trimming cost V 7 bases and J 1 base, with 16 bases left between them. In germline, CDR1 is SQVTM, CDR2 ANQGSEA. The CDR3 coding sequence is TGCAGCGCCACTGAACAGGGACCGAACACTGAAGCTTTCTTT. Amino acid sequence: CSATEQGPNTEAFF.

V usage is TRBV19 and J usage is TRBJ1-3; D is unresolved. The germline V gene encodes CDR1 LNHDA and CDR2 SQIVND (reference sequence). The CDR3 is 13 residues long. Trimming removed 4 bases from V and 0 bases from J, with 4 bases in between. The CDR3 DNA sequence: TGTGCCAGTAGTAGGAGCTCTGGAAACACCATATATTTT. Residues: CASSRSSGNTIYF.

The rearrangement links TRBV4-3 to TRBJ2-1; possibly TRBD1 for D (6 bases). Germline CDR1 LGHNA, CDR2 YSLEER. V was trimmed by 0 bases and J by 4 bases, leaving 10 bases between them. The CDR3 loop spans 15 amino acids. DNA of the CDR3: TGCGCCAGCAGCCAAGATCAGGGACAATACAATGAGCAGTTCTTC. Protein: CASSQDQGQYNEQFF.

The chain combines TRBV2 with TRBJ2-7; possible D gene TRBD2, 6 bases. The length of the CDR3 is 14 residues. V was trimmed by 8 bases and J by 4 bases, leaving 18 bases between them. In germline, CDR1 is SNHLY, CDR2 FYNNEI. The chain's CDR3 is CASLGPVGTYEQYF. The CDR3 bases are TGTGCCAGCCTTGGCCCGGTCGGGACTTACGAGCAGTACTTC.

CDR3 protein: CASSLVTGTSGSIRNEQFF. CDR3 nucleotide sequence: TGTGCCAGCAGCTTAGTCACCGGGACTAGCGGGAGTATTCGCAATGAGCAGTTCTTC. The rearrangement links TRBV11-3 to TRBJ2-1, with 14 bases identical to TRBD2. With V trimmed by 1 base and J by 6 bases, 11 bases remained unmatched. This CDR3 region has 19 residues. CDR1 and CDR2 from the germline V gene are SGHNT and YENEEA.

CDR3 residues: CASSLDRDEKLFF. The CDR3 bases are TGTGCCAGCAGCTTGGACAGGGACGAAAAACTGTTTTTT. The chain recombines TRBV5-4 with TRBJ1-4; D perhaps matches TRBD1 (6 bases). CDR1 is SGHNT and CDR2 is YYREEE in the germline V gene (reference sequence). Trimming removed 0 bases at V and 8 bases at J, with 8 bases between. The CDR3 is 13 amino acids.

The J gene is TRBJ1-2, the V gene TRBV30, with 9 bases identical to TRBD1. V dropped 5 bases and J dropped 8; count of bases not matched to a gene: 12. Germline loops: CDR1 GTSNPN, CDR2 SVGIG (reference sequence). This CDR3 spans 14 amino acids. CDR3 nucleotide sequence: TGTGCCTGGGGAAGTGCCGGGACAGGGTTAGGCTACACCTTC. Amino acids: CAWGSAGTGLGYTF.

The chain combines TRBV4-1 with TRBJ2-7, with D possibly matching TRBD2 (6 bases). The V end lost 3 bases, the J end lost 0 bases, and 15 bases lay between the germline ends. The CDR3 is 16 amino acids. CDR1 and CDR2 (germline): MGHRA, YSYEKL. CDR3 loop: CASSHGLARSSYEQYF. CDR3 coding DNA: TGCGCCAGCAGCCATGGCCTAGCGCGGAGCTCCTACGAGCAGTACTTC.

This clone has just a few counts. The J gene is TRBJ2-2, the V gene TRBV5-8; 8 bases align to TRBD2. The V gene end was trimmed by 2 bases and the J gene end by 6 bases; junction bases not matched to a gene: 3. Per germline, CDR1 SGHTS and CDR2 YDEGEE. This CDR3 region has 14 residues. The CDR3 nucleotides are TGTGCCAGCAGCTTCAAACTAGCGGCCGGGGAGCTGTTTTTT. Its protein product is CASSFKLAAGELFF.

The genes are TRBV18 and TRBJ1-6; D gene ambiguous. Germline CDR1 and CDR2: KGHSH and LQKENI. The V end lost 3 bases, the J end lost 0 bases, and 9 bases lay between the germline ends. CDR3 length equals 16 residues. DNA of the CDR3: TGTGCCAGCTCACCTGACACGAGCTCCTATAATTCACCCCTCCACTTT. Translating gives CASSPDTSSYNSPLHF.

This clone showed up just once. This chain uses TRBV6-6 with TRBJ2-5; D perhaps matches TRBD1 (5 bases). CDR1 and CDR2 (germline): MNHNY, SVGAGI (reference sequence). This CDR3 comprises 16 residues. V lost 3 bases and J lost 2, with 16 bases in between. CDR3 DNA sequence: TGTGCCAGCAGTTATTCAGGTGGGGCCACTCAAGAGACCCAGTACTTC. It yields the protein CASSYSGGATQETQYF.

This chain uses TRBV6-6 with TRBJ1-1; TRBD1 matches at 10 bases. From germline, CDR1 is MNHNY and CDR2 SVGAGI (reference sequence). The CDR3 has 15 residues. The V gene end was trimmed by 6 bases and the J gene end by 4 bases; junction bases not matched to a gene: 8. CDR3: CASSRDRGFGTEAFF. The DNA for the CDR3 is TGTGCCAGCAGCCGGGACAGGGGATTCGGCACTGAAGCTTTCTTT.

V gene TRBV7-9 combines with J gene TRBJ1-4, with TRBD1 as a possible D gene (6 bases). Trimming removed 8 bases from V and 8 bases from J, with 12 bases in between. Germline V lookup: CDR1 SEHNR, CDR2 FQNEAQ (reference sequence). This CDR3 has 12 amino acids. CDR3 nucleotide sequence: TGTGCCAGCCGCCTAACAGGGGAAAAACTGTTTTTT. Its translation: CASRLTGEKLFF.

The chain joins TRBV28 to TRBJ2-1; TRBD2 matches 8 bases. Per germline, CDR1 MDHEN and CDR2 SYDVKM. The CDR3 totals 15 residues. Trimming at V came to 7 bases and at J to 6 bases, leaving 11 bases not matched to a gene. The CDR3 region is CASTGGGGGRNEQFF. The CDR3 DNA is TGTGCCAGCACTGGAGGTGGCGGGGGGCGCAATGAGCAGTTCTTC. The complete variable domain, with remaining parts taken from reference TRBV28 and TRBJ2-1, reads DVKVTQSSRYLVKRTGEKVFLECVQDMDHENMFWYRQDPGLGLRLIYFSYDVKMKEKGDIPEGYSVSREKKERFSLILESASTNQTSMYLCASTGGGGGRNEQFFGPGTRLTVL.

This clone was detected only a few times. The chain recombines TRBV25-1 with TRBJ2-3; 9 nucleotides line up with TRBD2. CDR1 and CDR2 from the germline V gene are MGHDK and SYGVNS. The CDR3 has 16 residues. V shed 2 bases and J 0 bases; nucleotides not matched to a gene: 3. This CDR3 is CASSEGLALSTDTQYF. CDR3 nucleotides: TGTGCCAGCAGTGAAGGACTAGCGCTGAGCACAGATACGCAGTATTTT.

This chain links TRBV7-8 with TRBJ2-5; D might be TRBD2 (7 bases). The CDR3 totals 15 residues. The germline CDR1 and CDR2 sequences are SGHVS and FQNEAQ. Trimming took 4 bases from V and 6 from J, leaving 18 bases between them. The CDR3 protein is CASSYPGGRIKTQYF. In DNA, the CDR3 is TGTGCCAGCAGCTACCCGGGGGGCAGGATAAAGACCCAGTACTTC. The full variable domain, its missing parts supplied by reference TRBV7-8 and TRBJ2-5, is GAGVSQSPRYKVAKRGQDVALRCDPISGHVSLFWYQQALGQGPEFLTYFQNEAQLDKSGLPSDRFFAERPEGSVSTLKIQRTQQEDSAVYLCASSYPGGRIKTQYFGPGTRLLVL.

This clone has more than one count but fewer than ten. CDR3 nucleotides: TGTGCCAGCACACTAGCGGTCTCAGGGAATGAGCAGTTCTTC. It is translated as CASTLAVSGNEQFF. This chain uses TRBV19 with TRBJ2-1, with 8 bases aligning to TRBD2. V trimming: 9 bases; J trimming: 7 bases; junction bases outside the gene matches: 11. CDR1 and CDR2 from the germline V gene are LNHDA and SQIVND (reference sequence). The CDR3 consists of 14 residues.

This clone was seen just once. The chain links TRBV11-2 to TRBJ2-7; tentative D call: TRBD1 (6 bases). Germline V CDR1 and CDR2: SGHAT, FQNNGV. Between the trimmed V and J ends, which lost 0 bases and 6 bases, there was a span of 18 bases. The CDR3 sequence is 16 residues long. The CDR3 protein is CASSLEPLQGSGEQYF. The CDR3 nucleotides are TGTGCCAGCAGCTTAGAGCCTTTGCAGGGGAGTGGCGAGCAGTACTTC.

This clone was detected only once. V usage is TRBV7-6 and J usage is TRBJ1-2; D remains unclear. The CDR3 has 12 amino acids. Germline lookup yields CDR1 SGHVS and CDR2 FNYEAQ. Trimming removed 4 bases at V and 5 bases at J, with 8 bases between. CDR3 DNA: TGTGCCAGCAGCTCACTAAGATATGGCTACACCTTC. Its protein is CASSSLRYGYTF.